This TCR beta chain was found in a study of cytomegalovirus exposure and HLA in healthy donors. Study-wide points: Specificity for CMV antigens was confirmed in vitro for a few of the CMV-associated chains. V- and J-gene trimming of TCR beta was linked (in a later analysis) to a missense DCLRE1C variant. It was approximately 160 TCR beta chains that were listed as cytomegalovirus-associated.

As regards this clone: Its antigen is unidentified.

Per the germline V gene, CDR1 is SGHRS and CDR2 is YFSETQ. Trimming took off 7 bases at V and 1 base at J, with 14 bases between the two ends. The CDR3 covers 14 residues. With 60 Vbeta and 13 Jbeta primers, the PCR was carried out. In the original processing: The count from a later analysis was some 80 million unique TCR beta chains, 9 million to 12 million of them shared. Assay: immunoSEQ multiplex PCR; the TCRdb copy retains only in-frame clones and omits some. V and J calls and clone size are given by that table; D and trimming were obtained from the DNA. Of over 250,000 clones listed, 86% were seen once; the top ten hold roughly 4%.

Sequenced: PBMCs. J is TRBJ2-5 and V is TRBV5-1; no definite D call. The TCR sequence derives from a man aged 35-49 years in good health and CMV-seropositive. The CDR3: CASHGEVAQETQYF. As DNA, the CDR3 is TGCGCCAGCCACGGAGAGGTAGCCCAAGAGACCCAGTACTTC.